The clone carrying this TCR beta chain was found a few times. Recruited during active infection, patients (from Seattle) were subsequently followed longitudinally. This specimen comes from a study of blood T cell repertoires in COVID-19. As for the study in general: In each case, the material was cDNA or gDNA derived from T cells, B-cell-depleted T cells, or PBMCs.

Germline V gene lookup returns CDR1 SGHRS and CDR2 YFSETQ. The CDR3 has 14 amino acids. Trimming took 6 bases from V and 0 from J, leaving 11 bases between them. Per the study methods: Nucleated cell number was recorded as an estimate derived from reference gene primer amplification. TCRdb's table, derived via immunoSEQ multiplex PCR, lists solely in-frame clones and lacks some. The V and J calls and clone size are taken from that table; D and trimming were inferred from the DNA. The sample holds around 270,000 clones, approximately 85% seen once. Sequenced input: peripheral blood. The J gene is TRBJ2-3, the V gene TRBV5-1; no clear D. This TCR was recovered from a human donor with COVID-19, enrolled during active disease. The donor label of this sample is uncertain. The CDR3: CASKSWASTDTQYF. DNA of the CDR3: TGCGCCAGCAAGTCTTGGGCTAGCACAGATACGCAGTATTTT.